This T cell receptor beta chain appears in the sequencing data of a study of response to subunit inactivated influenza vaccine. In regard to this clonotype: Its antigen is still unknown.

TCRdb fed the RT-PCR reads into MiXCR, producing one record per CDR3 protein. Of 800,000 to 1,000,000 distinct CDR3 sequences detected, over 20% appear once; the ten largest clones hold roughly 10%. Study-level points and caveats: Each seasonal influenza vaccination, the authors suggested, recruits few new T cells.

J lost 4 bases, V lost 5 bases, and 9 bases had no gene match. Germline lookup yields CDR1 SQVTM and CDR2 ANQGSEA. This CDR3 spans 14 amino acids. The sequences come from PBMCs from blood, collected less than 6 days after vaccination. This TCR came from a middle-aged man who received an inactivated influenza vaccine. The chain recombines TRBV29-1 with TRBJ1-2, with 8 positions matching TRBD1. CDR3 coding DNA: TGCAGCGTTTCCCAGGGGGCGACGGCCTATGGCTACACCTTC. Its translation: CSVSQGATAYGYTF. The full variable domain, with the rest looked up from reference TRBV29-1 and TRBJ1-2, is SAVISQKPSRDICQRGTSLTIQCQVDSQVTMMFWYRQQPGQSLTLIATANQGSEATYESGFVIDKFPISRPNLTFSTLTVSNMSPEDSSIYLCSVSQGATAYGYTFGSGTRLTVV.